The source of this T cell receptor (beta chain) is a study of shared clonotypes between healthy human individuals. Assay used: immunoSEQ multiplex PCR; TCRdb lists only in-frame clones, some missing. The sample has 2 million to 2.5 million clones, approximately 95% seen once. Points on this clone: As yet, its antigen is unknown.

Study conclusions and caveats: The represented genetic and exposure-history diversity was limited by the small number of donors.

Germline CDR1 MDHEN, CDR2 SYDVKM. There are 17 residues in the CDR3. The trim removed 6 bases at V and 4 bases at J, leaving 13 bases unmatched. The receptor was isolated from a man between 18 and 35 years old in good health. Some clones in this sample may be carry-over from other donors' samples. Sequencing was done on a sample of naive CD4+ T cells from PBMCs. As to subset: CD45RA+ positively selected. The genes are TRBV28 and TRBJ2-5, with 11 nucleotides matching TRBD2. CDR3 loop: CASSLPLRLAGPETQYF. The CDR3 DNA follows: TGTGCCAGCAGCCTGCCCCTCAGACTAGCGGGACCAGAGACCCAGTACTTC.